What follows are 30 T cell receptor beta chains derived from one specimen sequenced in a study of blood T cell repertoires in COVID-19. Repertoires were generated with immunoSEQ multiplex PCR, while TCRdb's copy carries only in-frame clones and drops some. The data show fewer than 300,000 clones, over 75% seen once. Sequencing input: peripheral blood. The receptors derive from a man aged 18-30 years with active or convalescent COVID-19.

The genes are TRBV10-2 and TRBJ1-4; TRBD1 might be the D (6 bases). CDR3 length equals 14 residues. Trimming shortened V by 6 bases and J by 0 bases, and 8 bases separated the two germline ends. Per the germline V gene, CDR1 is WSHSY and CDR2 is SAAADI. CDR3 sequence: CASRDSATNEKLFF. For the CDR3, the DNA is TGCGCCAGCAGGGACAGTGCAACTAATGAAAAACTGTTTTTT.

The J gene is TRBJ2-3, the V gene TRBV13; weak D call: TRBD2 (5 bases). The CDR3 has 15 residues. Germline loops: CDR1 PRHDT, CDR2 FYEKMQ (reference sequence). Trimming stripped 5 bases from V and 1 base from J, with 13 bases between. The CDR3, as DNA: TGTGCCAGCAGCCCTGGGAGCTTGGGCACAGATACGCAGTATTTT. It encodes CASSPGSLGTDTQYF.

The gene calls are TRBV7-9 and TRBJ2-4; 10 bases fit TRBD1. The germline V gene encodes CDR1 SEHNR and CDR2 FQNEAQ (reference sequence). The CDR3 is made up of 18 amino acids. The ends lost 3 bases at V and 0 bases at J; junction bases unmatched: 8. The CDR3 DNA reads as TGTGCCAGCAGCTTCAGGACAGGGGGAAAAGGAGCCAAAAACATTCAGTACTTC. The encoded protein is CASSFRTGGKGAKNIQYF. The complete variable domain, with remaining parts taken from reference TRBV7-9 and TRBJ2-4, reads DTGVSQNPRHKITKRGQNVTFRCDPISEHNRLYWYRQTLGQGPEFLTYFQNEAQLEKSRLLSDRFSAERPKGSFSTLEIQRTEQGDSAMYLCASSFRTGGKGAKNIQYFGAGTRLSVL.

The chain recombines TRBV20-1 with TRBJ2-1, with D possibly TRBD2 on 6 matching bases. V dropped 6 bases and J dropped 10 bases, with 10 bases sitting between them. CDR1 is DFQATT and CDR2 is SNEGSKA in the germline V gene (reference sequence). There are 10 residues in the CDR3. CDR3 in amino acids: CSARRDEQFF. The CDR3 DNA reads as TGCAGTGCAAGGAGGGACGAGCAGTTCTTC.

The rearrangement uses TRBV5-1 and TRBJ2-2; possibly TRBD1 for D (5 bases). The V and J ends lost 4 bases and 6 bases respectively, with 16 bases between them. Germline CDR1 and CDR2: SGHRS and YFSETQ. The CDR3 is 15 amino acids. The CDR3 sequence: CASSPQGRRSGELFF. The CDR3 DNA reads as TGCGCCAGCAGCCCCCAGGGTAGACGCTCCGGGGAGCTGTTTTTT.

The chain combines TRBV9 with TRBJ1-2, with D maybe TRBD1 (5 bases). CDR1 and CDR2 from the germline V gene are SGDLS and YYNGEE. CDR3 size: 13 residues. Trimming left V 3 bases short and J 2 bases short, with 8 bases between. The CDR3 here is CASSDRQNYGYTF. The CDR3 nucleotides read TGTGCCAGCAGCGACCGACAGAACTATGGCTACACCTTC. The full variable domain, rest sourced from reference TRBV9 and TRBJ1-2, is DSGVTQTPKHLITATGQRVTLRCSPRSGDLSVYWYQQSLDQGLQFLIQYYNGEERAKGNILERFSAQQFPDLHSELNLSSLELGDSALYFCASSDRQNYGYTFGSGTRLTVV.

V is TRBV19 and J is TRBJ2-7; the D is unclear. CDR3 length: 15 amino acids. The V and J ends lost 6 bases and 1 base respectively, with 16 bases between them. Germline assignment: CDR1 LNHDA and CDR2 SQIVND (reference sequence). The CDR3 DNA sequence: TGTGCCAGTAGCCCCCAGGATTTTGGGTCCTACGAGCAGTACTTC. Its protein product is CASSPQDFGSYEQYF.

J is TRBJ1-6 and V is TRBV5-1; D is possibly TRBD1 (6 bases). Germline values: CDR1 SGHRS, CDR2 YFSETQ. The CDR3 totals 14 residues. V dropped 4 bases and J dropped 8 bases, with 13 bases sitting between them. The CDR3 here is CASSEGQKDSPLHF. The CDR3 DNA sequence: TGCGCCAGCAGCGAAGGACAGAAGGATTCACCCCTCCACTTT. Filled out from reference TRBV5-1 and TRBJ1-6, the complete variable domain reads KAGVTQTPRYLIKTRGQQVTLSCSPISGHRSVSWYQQTPGQGLQFLFEYFSETQRNKGNFPGRFSGRQFSNSRSEMNVSTLELGDSALYLCASSEGQKDSPLHFGNGTRLTVT.

As concerns this clone: Other DNA variants within this sample encode the same CDR3. CDR3 DNA sequence: TGTGCCAGCACCGCGACAGGGGGACGGGAAGAGCAGTACTTC. Translated: CASTATGGREEQYF. The chain links TRBV27 to TRBJ2-7, with TRBD1 matching over 9 bases. This CDR3 comprises 14 residues. Looked up from germline, CDR1 is MNHEY and CDR2 is SMNVEV (reference sequence). V trimming: 7 bases; J trimming: 7 bases; junction bases outside the gene matches: 11.

The chain is built from TRBV7-9 and TRBJ2-2; D remains unclear. Germline CDR1 is SEHNR and CDR2 is FQNEAQ (reference sequence). The CDR3 extends over 17 amino acids. Trimming removed 4 bases from V and 0 bases from J, with 15 bases in between. The chain's CDR3 is CASSSPYGFSNTGELFF. As DNA, the CDR3 is TGTGCCAGCAGCTCTCCCTACGGGTTCTCGAACACCGGGGAGCTGTTTTTT. The whole variable domain, filled in from reference TRBV7-9 and TRBJ2-2, reads DTGVSQNPRHKITKRGQNVTFRCDPISEHNRLYWYRQTLGQGPEFLTYFQNEAQLEKSRLLSDRFSAERPKGSFSTLEIQRTEQGDSAMYLCASSSPYGFSNTGELFFGEGSRLTVL.

This rearrangement joins TRBV11-2 to TRBJ2-4, with 7 bases identical to TRBD1. V lost 6 bases and J lost 0; bases outside the gene matches: 5. The CDR3 consists of 15 residues. Germline CDR1 reads SGHAT; CDR2 reads FQNNGV. The CDR3 DNA follows: TGTGCCAGCAGTCGGGACAGTTTAGCCAAAAACATTCAGTACTTC. The encoded protein is CASSRDSLAKNIQYF.

This clone was found many times. The chain combines TRBV6-6 with TRBJ2-5; maybe TRBD1 (6 bases). The CDR3 runs to 14 residues. V shed 0 bases and J shed 13 bases, with 18 bases lying between them. CDR1 and CDR2 from the germline V gene are MNHNY and SVGAGI (reference sequence). CDR3 in DNA: TGTGCCAGCAGTTACTCGGACAGTCTCAAGTACATGTACTTC. As protein: CASSYSDSLKYMYF.

The chain links TRBV13 to TRBJ2-5; 7 bases line up with TRBD2. The CDR3 length is 14 residues. After removal of 2 bases from V and 3 bases from J, the junction contained 3 bases not matched to a gene. CDR1 and CDR2 (germline): PRHDT, FYEKMQ (reference sequence). The CDR3 sequence is CASSLSAGEETQYF. Written as DNA, the CDR3 is TGTGCCAGCAGCTTAAGCGCGGGGGAAGAGACCCAGTACTTC. The full variable domain, completed using reference TRBV13 and TRBJ2-5, is AAGVIQSPRHLIKEKRETATLKCYPIPRHDTVYWYQQGPGQDPQFLISFYEKMQSDKGSIPDRFSAQQFSDYHSELNMSSLELGDSALYFCASSLSAGEETQYFGPGTRLLVL.

Turning to this clone: This sample includes further DNA sequences coding for the same CDR3. The genes are TRBV7-9 and TRBJ1-5, with 9 nucleotides matching TRBD1. Germline loops: CDR1 SEHNR, CDR2 FQNEAQ (reference sequence). The CDR3 extends over 14 amino acids. The V gene end was trimmed by 4 bases and the J gene end by 7 bases; junction bases not matched to a gene: 5. The DNA for the CDR3 is TGTGCCAGCAGCTCTGGACAGGGGAACCAGCCCCAGCATTTT. It yields the protein CASSSGQGNQPQHF.

To note about this clone: Different DNA sequences within this sample yield the same CDR3. The rearrangement uses TRBV11-2 and TRBJ1-2, with D tentatively TRBD1 (5 bases). Germline V gives CDR1 SGHAT, CDR2 FQNNGV. V was pared by 5 bases and J by 3 bases, with 10 bases between. The CDR3 runs to 13 residues. Here the CDR3 DNA reads TGTGCCAGCAGCCCCGACAGCTACTATGGCTACACCTTC. Protein: CASSPDSYYGYTF.

The rearrangement links TRBV6-5 to TRBJ2-7; D might be TRBD2 (6 bases). V was shortened by 2 bases and J by 0 bases, with 8 bases between the two germline ends. The CDR3 consists of 14 residues. Per the germline V gene, CDR1 is MNHEY and CDR2 is SVGAGI. The CDR3, as DNA: TGTGCCAGCAGTTACGCGGGAAACTCCTACGAGCAGTACTTC. Amino acids: CASSYAGNSYEQYF.

The chain combines TRBV7-9 with TRBJ2-5; 7 bases match TRBD1. This CDR3 region has 13 residues. Germline loops: CDR1 SEHNR, CDR2 FQNEAQ (reference sequence). V trimming: 7 bases; J trimming: 3 bases; junction bases outside the gene matches: 5. The CDR3 coding sequence is TGTGCCAGCACTTTCCAGGGGGAAGAGACCCAGTACTTC. Translated, it gives CASTFQGEETQYF. The full variable domain, completed using reference TRBV7-9 and TRBJ2-5, is DTGVSQNPRHKITKRGQNVTFRCDPISEHNRLYWYRQTLGQGPEFLTYFQNEAQLEKSRLLSDRFSAERPKGSFSTLEIQRTEQGDSAMYLCASTFQGEETQYFGPGTRLLVL.

This chain joins TRBV29-1 and TRBJ2-7; D might be TRBD2 (6 bases). CDR1 and CDR2 (germline): SQVTM, ANQGSEA. This CDR3 region has 12 residues. V was shortened by 7 bases and J by 5 bases, with 15 bases between the two germline ends. The DNA of the CDR3 is TGCAGCGCCCAGGAGGGCGCCCACGAGCAGTACTTC. Translating it yields CSAQEGAHEQYF.

This CDR3 reads CASRPGQGAFYGYTF. The CDR3 DNA is TGTGCCAGCAGACCGGGACAGGGGGCGTTTTATGGCTACACCTTC. This rearrangement joins TRBV2 to TRBJ1-2, with TRBD1 identical over 12 bases. The CDR3 loop spans 15 amino acids. With 6 bases clipped from V and 5 bases from J, the junction kept 7 bases outside the gene matches. The germline CDR1 and CDR2 sequences are SNHLY and FYNNEI.

The chain employs TRBV14 and TRBJ2-3; 11 nucleotides match TRBD2. J was trimmed by 4 bases and V by 5 bases; bases with no gene match: 8. Germline CDR1 is SGHDN and CDR2 is FVKESK. The CDR3 has 16 amino acids. This chain's CDR3 is CASSYGSGGASDTQYF. For the CDR3, the DNA is TGTGCCAGCAGCTACGGTAGCGGGGGGGCCTCAGATACGCAGTATTTT.

The V gene is TRBV15, the J gene TRBJ1-1, with D unresolved. This CDR3 region has 15 residues. Germline V lookup: CDR1 LNHNV, CDR2 YYDKDF (reference sequence). Trimming left V 3 bases short and J 2 bases short, with 13 bases between. CDR3 amino acids: CATSSATGTNTEAFF. DNA for the CDR3: TGTGCCACCAGCAGCGCAACGGGAACCAACACTGAAGCTTTCTTT.

In its sample, this clone was seen once. The DNA of the CDR3 is TGTGCCAGCAGCTTAGCAGGGGCCCAGCCCCAGCATTTT. Its translation: CASSLAGAQPQHF. The chain couples TRBV7-8 to TRBJ1-5; D is perhaps TRBD1 (5 bases). V lost 0 bases, J lost 7 bases, and 7 bases lay in between. Germline V CDR1 and CDR2: SGHVS, FQNEAQ. CDR3 length: 13 amino acids.

V usage is TRBV6-5 and J usage is TRBJ1-2; D is ambiguous. CDR1 MNHEY and CDR2 SVGAGI come from the germline V gene. The CDR3 runs 12 residues. The germline V and J ends were trimmed by 7 bases and 2 bases, with 8 bases remaining between them. Written as DNA, the CDR3 is TGTGCCAGCAAAACCGGGAACTATGGCTACACCTTC. Its protein is CASKTGNYGYTF.

The gene calls are TRBV5-5 and TRBJ1-1; a weak D match, TRBD1 (5 bases). V lost 4 bases and J lost 3, with 16 bases in between. The germline V gene encodes CDR1 SGHKS and CDR2 YYEKEE (reference sequence). The CDR3 has 15 residues. CDR3 sequence: CASSPAYGGDTEAFF. DNA of the CDR3: TGTGCCAGCAGCCCCGCATATGGGGGGGACACTGAAGCTTTCTTT. The whole variable domain, remainder taken from reference TRBV5-5 and TRBJ1-1, is DAGVTQSPTHLIKTRGQQVTLRCSPISGHKSVSWYQQVLGQGPQFIFQYYEKEERGRGNFPDRFSARQFPNYSSELNVNALLLGDSALYLCASSPAYGGDTEAFFGQGTRLTVV.

The CDR3 DNA reads TGTGCCAGCAGGCCCGGGACTAGCTCCTACAATGAGCAGTTCTTC. Its protein product is CASRPGTSSYNEQFF. The chain combines TRBV27 with TRBJ2-1; 8 nucleotides match TRBD2. Unmatched junction bases numbered 4, after V lost 6 bases and J lost 0 bases. CDR1 is MNHEY, CDR2 SMNVEV, per germline (reference sequence). The CDR3 sequence is 15 residues long.

This chain links TRBV4-1 with TRBJ2-2; D gene unclear. This CDR3 has 13 amino acids. V gave up 1 base and J gave up 5 bases, with 5 bases separating them. Per the germline V gene, CDR1 is MGHRA and CDR2 is YSYEKL. The CDR3 loop is CASSQGATGELFF. DNA for the CDR3: TGCGCCAGCAGCCAAGGCGCGACCGGGGAGCTGTTTTTT.

In its sample, this clone was seen once. The V call is TRBV6-5, the J call TRBJ1-6; D possibly corresponds to TRBD1 (5 bases). The CDR3 extends over 15 amino acids. The V and J ends lost 6 bases and 0 bases respectively, with 9 bases between them. Germline values: CDR1 MNHEY, CDR2 SVGAGI. The CDR3 region is CASRGVRSYNSPLHF. CDR3 in DNA: TGTGCCAGCAGAGGGGTCCGCTCCTATAATTCACCCCTCCACTTT.

The chain is built from TRBV5-8 and TRBJ2-1; 10 bases agree with TRBD1. V lost 0 bases and J lost 3; bases outside the gene matches: 3. Looked up from germline, CDR1 is SGHTS and CDR2 is YDEGEE. This CDR3 has 16 residues. The CDR3 DNA follows: TGTGCCAGCAGCTTGGCCTGGACAGGGGGCTACAATGAGCAGTTCTTC. Translating gives CASSLAWTGGYNEQFF.

The V and J genes are TRBV7-9 and TRBJ1-5, with D hard to call. The CDR3 is made up of 12 amino acids. Germline values: CDR1 SEHNR, CDR2 FQNEAQ (reference sequence). The V gene lost 1 base and the J gene lost 12 bases, with 10 bases spanning the gap. The CDR3 loop is CASSLGVEIQHF. CDR3 bases: TGTGCCAGCAGCTTAGGCGTAGAAATCCAGCATTTT.

This clone appeared a single time. The chain employs TRBV2 and TRBJ2-1; tentatively, D is TRBD2 (6 bases). The CDR3 loop spans 12 amino acids. Trimming removed 1 base from V and 12 bases from J, with 10 bases in between. In germline, CDR1 is SNHLY, CDR2 FYNNEI. The CDR3 DNA is TGTGCCAGCAGTGAAGGCCGAGCGGGGCAGTTCTTC. The encoded protein is CASSEGRAGQFF.